This TCR beta chain was obtained from a study of blood T cell repertoires in COVID-19. Turning to the study itself: T cells, B-cell-depleted T cells, or PBMCs supplied cDNA or gDNA.

This clone was recorded once. Data came from immunoSEQ multiplex PCR; TCRdb stores just in-frame clones and leaves some out. The table has 330,000 or so clones, roughly 87% seen once; the top ten hold 3.9%. Seattle researchers signed up patients amid active infection and tracked them longitudinally. The CDR3 contains 16 residues. The ends lost 4 bases at V and 0 bases at J; junction bases unmatched: 8. The germline V gene encodes CDR1 SGHRS and CDR2 YFSETQ. This chain links TRBV5-1 with TRBJ2-3; TRBD1 matches at 7 bases. The sample comprised peripheral blood. The origin of this receptor is a woman in her fifties or sixties with COVID-19, enrolled during active disease. This CDR3 reads CASSRTQGLSTDTQYF. Here the CDR3 DNA reads TGCGCCAGCAGCCGGACACAGGGGCTTAGCACAGATACGCAGTATTTT. Full variable domain (remainder filled in from reference TRBV5-1 and TRBJ2-3): KAGVTQTPRYLIKTRGQQVTLSCSPISGHRSVSWYQQTPGQGLQFLFEYFSETQRNKGNFPGRFSGRQFSNSRSEMNVSTLELGDSALYLCASSRTQGLSTDTQYFGPGTRLTVL.